This TCR beta chain was recorded in a study of cytomegalovirus exposure and HLA in healthy donors. PCR employed 60 Vbeta and 13 Jbeta primers. Only in-frame clones appear in the TCRdb table, and some are missing; sequencing was by immunoSEQ multiplex PCR. The sample yields approximately 170,000 clones, roughly three quarters seen once. Unrecorded immune exposure was likely among donors, who were nominally healthy when sampled. Germline V gene sequence: CDR1 SGHRS, CDR2 YFSETQ. Trimming shortened V by 0 bases and J by 3 bases, and 10 bases separated the two germline ends. The CDR3 length is 15 residues.

The sequence was collected from a man younger than 35 in good health and CMV-seropositive. The rearrangement links TRBV5-1 to TRBJ1-5, with D unresolved. The sequenced sample was PBMCs. In nucleotides, the CDR3 is TGCGCCAGCAGCTTGGATGCGGGTTCCAATCAGCCCCAGCATTTT. Translated: CASSLDAGSNQPQHF.